The sequence of this T cell receptor (beta chain) was determined in a study of T cells in Graves' hyperthyroidism and ophthalmopathy. Findings and limits, study-wide: The model forecast ophthalmopathy, anticipating it by a median roughly 6.5 months before onset.

Thyroid ultrasound, orbital computed tomography, clinical symptoms, and serum thyroxine and TRAb underpinned diagnoses. Amplification of TCR beta CDR3 regions used RNA as the template. First-round RT-PCR targeting the TCR CDR3 was performed with the HTBI primer set. From the multiplex PCR reads, TCRdb called clonotypes with MiXCR, one entry per CDR3 protein. Among 490,000 or so distinct CDR3 sequences, over 35% were seen once, and the ten largest hold 44%. As to this clonotype: Its antigen is unidentified.

The CDR3 runs to 15 residues. Germline V gene data show CDR1 as SGHTS and CDR2 as YDEGEE. The V gene lost 1 base and the J gene lost 3 bases, with 10 bases spanning the gap. This chain uses TRBV5-8 with TRBJ2-2, with D tentatively TRBD1 (6 bases). This clonotype was sampled from an adult woman with Graves' disease, either hyperthyroidism or ophthalmopathy (not recorded which). The source material was peripheral blood or thyroid tissue (not recorded which). CDR3 loop: CASSLQGRDTGELFF. The CDR3 bases are TGTGCCAGCAGCTTGCAGGGGAGAGACACCGGGGAGCTGTTTTTT. Full variable domain (missing parts from reference TRBV5-8 and TRBJ2-2): EAGVTQSPTHLIKTRGQQATLRCSPISGHTSVYWYQQALGLGLQFLLWYDEGEERNRGNFPPRFSGRQFPNYSSELNVNALELEDSALYLCASSLQGRDTGELFFGEGSRLTVL.